This TCR beta chain is drawn from a study of blood T cell repertoires in COVID-19. Whole-study context: Acute and convalescent COVID-19 samples came from the United States, Italy and Spain.

As handled by the study authors: Nucleated cell number was recorded as an estimate derived from reference gene primer amplification. Profiling relied on immunoSEQ multiplex PCR, and the TCRdb table lists in-frame clones only, not all of them. V and J calls and clone size are copied from that table; D and trimming were computed from the DNA. The sample shows 270,000 or so clones, about 87% of them seen only once. Everyone who took part was roughly 18 to 89 years old, and they came from about two dozen US areas. V was clipped by 1 base and J by 0 bases; unmatched bases: 3. CDR3 size: 14 residues. Germline V gene sequence: CDR1 GTSNPN, CDR2 SVGIG (reference sequence).

The chain carries TRBV30 and TRBJ2-7; TRBD2 agrees at 7 bases. The receptor was isolated from a woman aged 25-40 years with acute COVID-19. Input material: PBMCs or T cells enriched from blood (not recorded which). In DNA form, the CDR3 reads TGTGCCTGGAGTGGTCTAGCGGTCTCCTACGAGCAGTACTTC. The encoded protein is CAWSGLAVSYEQYF. Together with reference TRBV30 and TRBJ2-7, the CDR3 gives the full variable domain: SQTIHQWPATLVQPVGSPLSLECTVEGTSNPNLYWYRQAAGRGLQLLFYSVGIGQISSEVPQNLSASRPQDRQFILSSKKLLLSDSGFYLCAWSGLAVSYEQYFGPGTRLTVT.